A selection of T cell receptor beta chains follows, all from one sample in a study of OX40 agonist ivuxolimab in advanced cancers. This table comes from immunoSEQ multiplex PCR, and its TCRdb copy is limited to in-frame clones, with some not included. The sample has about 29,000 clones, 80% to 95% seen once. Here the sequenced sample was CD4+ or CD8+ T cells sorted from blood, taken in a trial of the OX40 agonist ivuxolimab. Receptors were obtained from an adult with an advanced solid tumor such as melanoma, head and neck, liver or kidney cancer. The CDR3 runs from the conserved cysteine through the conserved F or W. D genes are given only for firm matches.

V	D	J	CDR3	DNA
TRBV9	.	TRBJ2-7	CASSVEPMYEQYF	TGTGCCAGCAGCGTAGAGCCCATGTACGAGCAGTACTTC
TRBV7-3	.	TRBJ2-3	CASSLVSTDTQYF	TGTGCCAGCAGCTTAGTAAGCACAGATACGCAGTATTTT
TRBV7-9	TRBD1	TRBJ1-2	CASSTTGSDGYTF	TGTGCCAGCAGCACGACAGGGTCGGATGGCTACACCTTC
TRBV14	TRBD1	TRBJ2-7	CASSPGQSYEQYF	TGTGCCAGCAGCCCGGGACAGTCCTACGAGCAGTACTTC
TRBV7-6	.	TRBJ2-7	CASSLGDGTYEQYF	TGTGCCAGCAGCTTAGGGGACGGAACCTACGAGCAGTACTTC
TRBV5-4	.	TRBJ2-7	CASSLGYEQYF	TGTGCCAGCAGCTTGGGCTACGAGCAGTACTTC
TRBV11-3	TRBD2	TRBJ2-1	CASSSGTSGGDEQFF	TGTGCCAGCAGCTCCGGGACTAGCGGGGGGGATGAGCAGTTCTTC
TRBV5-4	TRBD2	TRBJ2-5	CASSLSGEETQYF	TGTGCCAGCAGCCTTAGCGGGGAAGAGACCCAGTACTTC
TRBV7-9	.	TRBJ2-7	CASSHRDLPYEQYF	TGTGCCAGCAGCCATAGGGACCTGCCCTACGAGCAGTACTTC
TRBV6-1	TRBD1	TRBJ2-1	CASSGRQGWNEQFF	TGTGCCAGCAGTGGAAGACAGGGTTGGAATGAGCAGTTCTTC